This T cell receptor (beta chain) was captured by sequencing in a study of cytomegalovirus exposure and HLA in healthy donors. General study points: The authors listed about 170 TCR beta chains as cytomegalovirus-associated.

The PCR was carried out with 60 Vbeta primers and 13 Jbeta primers. Only in-frame clones appear in the TCRdb table, and some are missing; sequencing was by immunoSEQ multiplex PCR. The sample carries roughly 110,000 clones, approximately 74% recorded once. Healthy people donating bone marrow made up the donors. Germline values: CDR1 SGHRS, CDR2 YFSETQ. There are 14 residues in the CDR3. V was cut by 4 bases and J by 4 bases, with 15 bases left in between. For this clone: Its antigen is unknown.

Sample: PBMCs. The chain couples TRBV5-1 to TRBJ2-7; maybe TRBD1 (6 bases). This TCR derives from a woman between 40 and 50 years old in good health and CMV-seropositive. CDR3 protein: CASSPQGTQYEQYF. The CDR3 DNA is TGCGCCAGCAGCCCACAGGGCACTCAGTACGAGCAGTACTTC.